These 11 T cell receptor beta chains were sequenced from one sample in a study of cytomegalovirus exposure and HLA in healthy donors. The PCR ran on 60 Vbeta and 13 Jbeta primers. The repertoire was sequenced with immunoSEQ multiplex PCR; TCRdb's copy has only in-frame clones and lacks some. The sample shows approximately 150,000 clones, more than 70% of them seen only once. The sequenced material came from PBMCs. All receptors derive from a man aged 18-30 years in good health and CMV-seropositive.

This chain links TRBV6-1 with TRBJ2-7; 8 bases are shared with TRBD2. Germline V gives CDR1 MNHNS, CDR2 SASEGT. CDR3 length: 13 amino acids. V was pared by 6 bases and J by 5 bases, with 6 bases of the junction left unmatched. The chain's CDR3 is CASRRTSRNEQYF. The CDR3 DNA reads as TGTGCCAGCAGGAGGACTAGCAGGAACGAGCAGTACTTC.

CDR3 bases: TGTGCCAGCAGCCCCTGGCAGGGGAGCACAGATACGCAGTATTTT. It yields the protein CASSPWQGSTDTQYF. The J gene is TRBJ2-3, the V gene TRBV27; D might be TRBD1 (6 bases). With 6 bases removed from V and 0 bases from J, the gap between germline ends came to 13 bases. There are 15 residues in the CDR3. Germline V gives CDR1 MNHEY, CDR2 SMNVEV (reference sequence).

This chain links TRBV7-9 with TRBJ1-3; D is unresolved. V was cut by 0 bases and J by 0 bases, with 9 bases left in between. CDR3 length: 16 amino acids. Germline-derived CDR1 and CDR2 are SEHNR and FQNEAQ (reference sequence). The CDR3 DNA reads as TGTGCCAGCAGCTTAGCAAGAGGCTACTCTGGAAACACCATATATTTT. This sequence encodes CASSLARGYSGNTIYF.

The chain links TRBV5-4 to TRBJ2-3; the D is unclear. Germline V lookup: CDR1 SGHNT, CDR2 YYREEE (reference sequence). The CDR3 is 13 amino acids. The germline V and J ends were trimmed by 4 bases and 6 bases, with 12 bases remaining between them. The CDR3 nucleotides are TGTGCCAGCAGCCCCGGAGTCGGGGATACGCAGTATTTT. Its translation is CASSPGVGDTQYF.

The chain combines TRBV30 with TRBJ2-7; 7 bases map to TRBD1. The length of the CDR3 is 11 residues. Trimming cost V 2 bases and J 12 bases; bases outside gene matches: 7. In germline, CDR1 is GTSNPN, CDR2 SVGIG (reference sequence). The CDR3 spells CAWSRGLLAYF. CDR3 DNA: TGTGCCTGGAGTAGGGGGCTCTTAGCGTACTTC.

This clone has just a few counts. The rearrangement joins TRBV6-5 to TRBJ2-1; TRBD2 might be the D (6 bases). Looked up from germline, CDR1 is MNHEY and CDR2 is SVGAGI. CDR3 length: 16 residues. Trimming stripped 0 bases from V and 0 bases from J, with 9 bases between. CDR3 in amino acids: CASSYSRGYSYNEQFF. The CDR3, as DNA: TGTGCCAGCAGTTACTCTCGGGGGTACTCCTACAATGAGCAGTTCTTC.

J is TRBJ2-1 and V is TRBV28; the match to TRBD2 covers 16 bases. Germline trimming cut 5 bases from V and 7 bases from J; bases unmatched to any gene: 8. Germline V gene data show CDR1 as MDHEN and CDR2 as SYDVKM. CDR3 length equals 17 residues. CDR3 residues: CASSPGTSGRAKNEQFF. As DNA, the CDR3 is TGTGCCAGCAGTCCTGGGACTAGCGGGAGGGCTAAGAATGAGCAGTTCTTC.

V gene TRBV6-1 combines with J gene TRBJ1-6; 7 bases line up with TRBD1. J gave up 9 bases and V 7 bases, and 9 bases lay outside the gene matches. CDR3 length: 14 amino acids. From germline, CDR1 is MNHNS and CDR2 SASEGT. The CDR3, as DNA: TGTGCCAGCACCTTGACAGGGTTAGGTTCACCCCTCCACTTT. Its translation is CASTLTGLGSPLHF.

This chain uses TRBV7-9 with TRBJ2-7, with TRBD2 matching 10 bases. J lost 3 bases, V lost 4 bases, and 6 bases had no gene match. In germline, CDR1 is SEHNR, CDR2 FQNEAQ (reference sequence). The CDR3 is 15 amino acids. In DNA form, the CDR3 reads TGTGCCAGCAGCTCTGGAGCGGGAGGGAACTACGAGCAGTACTTC. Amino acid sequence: CASSSGAGGNYEQYF.

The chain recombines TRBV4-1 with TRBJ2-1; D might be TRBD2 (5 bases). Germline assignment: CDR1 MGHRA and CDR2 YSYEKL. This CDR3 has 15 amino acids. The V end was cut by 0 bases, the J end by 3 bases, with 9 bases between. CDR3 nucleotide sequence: TGCGCCAGCAGCCAAGACGGAGGCAGCTACAATGAGCAGTTCTTC. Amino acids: CASSQDGGSYNEQFF.

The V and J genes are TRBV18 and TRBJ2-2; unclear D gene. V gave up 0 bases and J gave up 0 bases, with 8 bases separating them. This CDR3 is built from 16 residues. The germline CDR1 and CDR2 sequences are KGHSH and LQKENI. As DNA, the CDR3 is TGTGCCAGCTCACCACCCCAGTTCGCGAACACCGGGGAGCTGTTTTTT. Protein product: CASSPPQFANTGELFF.